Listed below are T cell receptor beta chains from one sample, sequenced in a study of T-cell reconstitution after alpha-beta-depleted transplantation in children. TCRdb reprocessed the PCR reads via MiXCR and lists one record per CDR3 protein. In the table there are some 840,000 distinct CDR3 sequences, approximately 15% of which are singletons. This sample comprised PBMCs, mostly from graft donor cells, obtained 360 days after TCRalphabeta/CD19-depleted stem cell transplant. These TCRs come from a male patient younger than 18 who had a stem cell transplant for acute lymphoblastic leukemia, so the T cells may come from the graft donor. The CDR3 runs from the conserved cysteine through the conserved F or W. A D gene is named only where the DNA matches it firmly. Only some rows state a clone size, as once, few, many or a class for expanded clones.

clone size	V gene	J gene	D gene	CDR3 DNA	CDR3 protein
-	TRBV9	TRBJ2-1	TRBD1	TGTGCCAGCAGCGTAGAGGGACAGGGCTGGGACGGGGTCTTC	CASSVEGQGWDGVF
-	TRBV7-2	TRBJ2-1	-	TGTGCCAGCAGCTTAGGATCCCTCCGCTACAATGAGCAGTTCTTC	CASSLGSLRYNEQFF
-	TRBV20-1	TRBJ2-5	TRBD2	TGCAGTGTTCCCCTAGCGGGCAGGGAGACCCAGTACTTC	CSVPLAGRETQYF
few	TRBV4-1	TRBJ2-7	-	TGCGCCAGCAGCCAGGGGATCGAGCAGTACTTC	CASSQGIEQYF
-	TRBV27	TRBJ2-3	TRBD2	TGTGCCAGCAGTTCCCGGACTAGGGACCAGTATTTT	CASSSRTRDQYF
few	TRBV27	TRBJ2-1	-	TGTGCCAGCACTCCGGACTTCTCCTCCTACAATGAGCAGTTCTTC	CASTPDFSSYNEQFF
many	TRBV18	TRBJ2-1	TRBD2	TGTGCCAGCTCAGAGGGACTAGCGGGACTGGCTGAGCAGTTCTTC	CASSEGLAGLAEQFF
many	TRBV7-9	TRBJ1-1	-	TGTGCCAGCAGCTTAGGGGCGGTGAACACTGAAGCTTTCTTT	CASSLGAVNTEAFF
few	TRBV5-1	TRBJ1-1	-	TGCGCCAGCAGCTTGGCCTTAGGGTTGAACACTGAAGCTTTCTTT	CASSLALGLNTEAFF
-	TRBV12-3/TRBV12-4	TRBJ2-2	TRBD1	TGTGCCAGCAGTTTACGCCGGGACAGGGGGGTTGCCGGGGAGCTGTTTTTT	CASSLRRDRGVAGELFF
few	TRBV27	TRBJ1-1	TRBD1	TGTGCCAGCAAGGACCAGGGGGGCACTGAAGCTTTCTTT	CASKDQGGTEAFF
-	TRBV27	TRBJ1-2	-	TGTGCCAGCAGTTTATTGGCGGGGACTTATGGCTACACCTTC	CASSLLAGTYGYTF
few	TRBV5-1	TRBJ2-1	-	TGCGCCAGCAGCTGGGACTTATCTTTCTACAATGAGCAGTTCTTC	CASSWDLSFYNEQFF
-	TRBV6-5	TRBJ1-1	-	TGTGCCAGCAGTTACTCGCGCCAAAAGGGCCAGAGCACTGAAGCTTTCTTT	CASSYSRQKGQSTEAFF
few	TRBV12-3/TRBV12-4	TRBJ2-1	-	TGTGCCAGCTCCACAGGGTGGGGTGAGCAGTTCTTC	CASSTGWGEQFF
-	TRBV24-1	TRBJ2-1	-	TGTGCCACCAGTGATTCTAACCTAGCCGAGTTCTTC	CATSDSNLAEFF
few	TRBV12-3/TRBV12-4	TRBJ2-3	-	TGTGCCAGCAAAATCCACTCCGGGTCCACGTGGTATACGCAGTATTTT	CASKIHSGSTWYTQYF
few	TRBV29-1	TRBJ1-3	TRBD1	TGCAGCGTTGCCGACAGGGCTGGAAACACCATATATTTT	CSVADRAGNTIYF
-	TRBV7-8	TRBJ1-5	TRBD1	TGTGCCAGCAGCTTAGGGACAGGTTGGAGTCAGCCCCAGCATTTT	CASSLGTGWSQPQHF
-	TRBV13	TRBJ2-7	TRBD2	TGTGCCAGCAGCGGACTAGCGGGAGAGGACGAGCAGTACTTC	CASSGLAGEDEQYF
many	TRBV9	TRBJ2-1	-	TGTGCCAGCAGTACTTATGGCGGCTACAATGAGCAGTTCTTC	CASSTYGGYNEQFF
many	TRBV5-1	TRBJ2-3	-	TGCGCCAGCAGCTTGCGGACAGATACGCAGTATTTT	CASSLRTDTQYF
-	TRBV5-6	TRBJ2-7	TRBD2	TGTGCCAGCAGCGTCAGGGGACTAGCGGGAGGGAAGCAGTACTTC	CASSVRGLAGGKQYF
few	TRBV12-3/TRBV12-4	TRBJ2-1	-	TGTGCCAGCAGTTTAAGGCGGGACTCCTACAATGAGCAGTTCTTC	CASSLRRDSYNEQFF
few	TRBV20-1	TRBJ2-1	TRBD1	TGCAGTGTCAGCCCCGGGACAGGCTCCTACAATGAGCAGTTCTTC	CSVSPGTGSYNEQFF
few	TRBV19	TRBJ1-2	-	TGTGCCAGTAGTATGTGGGCAGGGGAGTACACCTTC	CASSMWAGEYTF
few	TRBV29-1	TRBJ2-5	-	TGCAGCGTCGGGACGAGGGAGACCCAGTACTTC	CSVGTRETQYF
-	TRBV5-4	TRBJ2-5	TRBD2	TGTGCCAGCAGCCCCGGGAGGCGCGCAGAGACCCAGTACTTC	CASSPGRRAETQYF
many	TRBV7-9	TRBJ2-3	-	TGTGCCAGCAGTATTGGAGATACGCAGTATTTT	CASSIGDTQYF
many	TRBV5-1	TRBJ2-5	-	TGTGCCAGCTCCCTCGGGGCGGAGACCCAGTACTTC	CASSLGAETQYF
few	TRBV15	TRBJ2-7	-	TGTGCCACCAGAGTTGAGTGCTACGAGCAGTACTTC	CATRVECYEQYF
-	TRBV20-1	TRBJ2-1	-	TGCAGTGCTAGAGACCCCGGGAGTCTCTCCTACAATGAGCAGTTCTTC	CSARDPGSLSYNEQFF
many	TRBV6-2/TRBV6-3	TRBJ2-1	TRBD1	TGTGCCAGCAGTTCAGTTGACAGGGGGGGCTACAATGAGCAGTTCTTC	CASSSVDRGGYNEQFF
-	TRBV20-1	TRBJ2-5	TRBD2	TGCAGTGCTAGAGATCCGGGAGGGGCGCGAGAGACCCAGTACTTC	CSARDPGGARETQYF
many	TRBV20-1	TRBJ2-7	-	TGCAGTGCTAGGAGTCTGGCTTTAACGGGGCAGTACTTC	CSARSLALTGQYF